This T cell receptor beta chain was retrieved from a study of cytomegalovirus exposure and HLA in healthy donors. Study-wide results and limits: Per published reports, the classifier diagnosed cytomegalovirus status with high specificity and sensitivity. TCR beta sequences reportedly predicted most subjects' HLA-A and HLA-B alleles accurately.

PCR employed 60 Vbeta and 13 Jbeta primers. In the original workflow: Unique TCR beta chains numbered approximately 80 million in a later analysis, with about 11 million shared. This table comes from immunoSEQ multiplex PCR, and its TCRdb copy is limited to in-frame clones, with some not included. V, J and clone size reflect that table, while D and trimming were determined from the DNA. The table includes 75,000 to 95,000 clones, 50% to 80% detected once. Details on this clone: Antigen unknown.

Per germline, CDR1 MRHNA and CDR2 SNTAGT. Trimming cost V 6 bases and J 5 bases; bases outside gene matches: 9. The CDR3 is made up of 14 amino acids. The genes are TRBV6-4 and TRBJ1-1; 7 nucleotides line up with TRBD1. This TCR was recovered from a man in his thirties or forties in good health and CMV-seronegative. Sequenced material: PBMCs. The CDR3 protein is CASRPPTGETEAFF. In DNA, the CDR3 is TGTGCCAGCAGACCGCCTACAGGGGAAACTGAAGCTTTCTTT.